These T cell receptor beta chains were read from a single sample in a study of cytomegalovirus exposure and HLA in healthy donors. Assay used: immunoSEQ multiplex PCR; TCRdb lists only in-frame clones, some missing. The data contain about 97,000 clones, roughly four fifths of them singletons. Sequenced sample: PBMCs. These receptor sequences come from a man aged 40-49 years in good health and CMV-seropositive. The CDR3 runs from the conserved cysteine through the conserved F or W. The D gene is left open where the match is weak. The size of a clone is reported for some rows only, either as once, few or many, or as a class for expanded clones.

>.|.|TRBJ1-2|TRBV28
CASSSGLLPGGYTF
TGTGCCAGCAGTTCGGGACTCCTCCCTGGTGGCTACACCTTC
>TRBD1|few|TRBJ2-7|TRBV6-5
CASSYTIGQGAGEQYF
TGTGCCAGCAGTTATACGATTGGACAGGGGGCCGGCGAGCAGTACTTC
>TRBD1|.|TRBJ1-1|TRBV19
CATTGGWSTEAFF
TGTGCCACCACAGGGGGCTGGAGCACTGAAGCTTTCTTT
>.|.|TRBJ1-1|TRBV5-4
CASSLEGGGNTEAFF
TGTGCCAGCAGCTTGGAGGGTGGAGGGAACACTGAAGCTTTCTTT
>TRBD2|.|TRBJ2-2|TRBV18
CASSPTSVNTGELFF
TGTGCCAGCTCGCCGACTAGCGTGAACACCGGGGAGCTGTTTTTT
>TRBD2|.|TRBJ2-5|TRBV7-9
CASSFGLAGGTVETQYF
TGTGCCAGCAGCTTCGGACTAGCGGGGGGCACGGTGGAGACCCAGTACTTC
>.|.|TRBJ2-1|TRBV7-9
CASSLGELRHLAYNEQFF
TGTGCCAGCAGCTTAGGAGAGCTCAGACACCTAGCTTACAATGAGCAGTTCTTC
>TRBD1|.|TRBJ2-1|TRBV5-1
CASSPFRDRGTDEQFF
TGCGCCAGCAGCCCCTTCCGGGACAGGGGAACGGATGAGCAGTTCTTC
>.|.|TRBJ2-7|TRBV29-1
CSVVEGENYEQYF
TGCAGCGTTGTTGAGGGGGAAAATTACGAGCAGTACTTC
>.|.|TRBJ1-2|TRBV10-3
CAIKAGYGYTF
TGTGCCATCAAGGCAGGATATGGCTACACCTTC
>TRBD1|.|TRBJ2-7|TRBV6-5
CASSLGQPYEQYF
TGTGCCAGCAGTTTGGGACAGCCATACGAGCAGTACTTC
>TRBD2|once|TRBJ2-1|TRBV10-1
CASSALAGASGSYNEQFF
TGCGCCAGCAGTGCACTAGCGGGGGCCTCCGGCTCCTACAATGAGCAGTTCTTC
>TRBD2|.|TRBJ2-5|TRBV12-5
CASASGLAIYQETQYF
TGTGCTAGTGCTTCCGGACTAGCGATTTACCAAGAGACCCAGTACTTC
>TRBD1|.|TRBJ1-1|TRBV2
CASNIRDRGTEAFF
TGTGCCAGCAATATTAGGGACAGGGGAACTGAAGCTTTCTTT
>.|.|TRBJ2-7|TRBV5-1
CASSSRMLNYEQYF
TGCGCCTCCTCCTCGCGCATGCTCAACTACGAGCAGTACTTC
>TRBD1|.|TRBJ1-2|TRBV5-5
CASSAAGTGDYGYTF
TGTGCCAGCAGCGCCGCGGGAACAGGGGACTATGGCTACACCTTC
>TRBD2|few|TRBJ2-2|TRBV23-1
CASSPGLARRGTGELFF
TGCGCCAGCAGTCCCGGACTAGCGCGGAGGGGCACCGGGGAGCTGTTTTTT
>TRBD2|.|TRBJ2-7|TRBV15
CATRRGDSYEQYF
TGTGCCACCCGCCGGGGGGATTCATACGAGCAGTACTTC
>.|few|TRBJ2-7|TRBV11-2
CASSLASHEQYF
TGTGCCAGCAGCTTAGCCAGTCACGAGCAGTACTTC
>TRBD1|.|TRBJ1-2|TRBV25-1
CASTPTGDYGYTF
TGTGCCAGCACCCCGACAGGGGACTATGGCTACACCTTC
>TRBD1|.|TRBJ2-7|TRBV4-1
CASTRGQGVYEQYF
TGCGCCAGCACCAGGGGACAGGGGGTTTACGAGCAGTACTTC
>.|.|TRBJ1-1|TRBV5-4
CASSYGRGDTEAFF
TGTGCCAGCAGCTACGGGAGAGGGGACACTGAAGCTTTCTTT
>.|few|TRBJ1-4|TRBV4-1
CASSQEQQVVKLFF
TGCGCCAGCAGCCAAGAGCAACAGGTCGTCAAACTGTTTTTT
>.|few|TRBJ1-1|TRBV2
CASSEGAVAFF
TGTGCCAGCAGTGAAGGGGCTGTAGCTTTCTTT
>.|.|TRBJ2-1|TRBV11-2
CASSLDAAALSYNEQFF
TGTGCCAGCAGCTTAGATGCGGCCGCCCTCTCCTACAATGAGCAGTTCTTC
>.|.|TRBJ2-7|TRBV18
CASSPPALAHEQYF
TGTGCCAGCTCACCACCTGCCCTAGCCCACGAGCAGTACTTC
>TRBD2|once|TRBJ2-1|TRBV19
CASSMGGRGALGEQFF
TGTGCCAGTAGTATGGGGGGGCGGGGGGCACTGGGTGAGCAGTTCTTC
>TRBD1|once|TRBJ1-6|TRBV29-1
CSVGQGWDSPLHF
TGCAGCGTGGGACAGGGTTGGGATTCACCCCTCCACTTT
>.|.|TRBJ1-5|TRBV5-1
CASSQGGFNQPQHF
TGCGCCAGCAGCCAGGGAGGTTTCAATCAGCCCCAGCATTTT
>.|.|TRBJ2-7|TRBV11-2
CASSSTGMEQYF
TGTGCCAGCAGCTCGACAGGAATGGAGCAGTACTTC
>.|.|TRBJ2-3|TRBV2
CASILWGAGVDTQYF
TGTGCCAGCATCCTCTGGGGGGCGGGGGTAGATACGCAGTATTTT
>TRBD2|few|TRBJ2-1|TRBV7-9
CATTVASGYNEQFF
TGTGCCACCACGGTAGCTAGCGGTTACAATGAGCAGTTCTTC
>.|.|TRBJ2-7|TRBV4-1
CASSQGPGNHFEQYF
TGCGCCAGCAGCCAAGGTCCAGGGAATCACTTCGAGCAGTACTTC
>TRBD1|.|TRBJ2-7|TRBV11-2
CASSPVRGLFYEQYF
TGTGCCAGCAGCCCGGTCAGGGGGTTATTCTACGAGCAGTACTTC
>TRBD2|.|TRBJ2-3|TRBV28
CASSLGGSRTDTQYF
TGTGCCAGCAGTTTAGGCGGGAGTAGAACAGATACGCAGTATTTT
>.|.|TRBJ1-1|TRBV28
CASSSPGRGDGTEAFF
TGTGCCAGCAGTTCCCCCGGGAGAGGCGATGGCACTGAAGCTTTCTTT
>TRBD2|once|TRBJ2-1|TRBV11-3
CASSLDGSGPYNEQFF
TGTGCCAGCAGCTTAGATGGTAGCGGGCCCTACAATGAGCAGTTCTTC